This is a list of T cell receptor beta chains from one sample in a study of cytomegalovirus exposure and HLA in healthy donors. Produced via immunoSEQ multiplex PCR; TCRdb's table is partial and in-frame only. The sample has approximately 130,000 clones; roughly 79% are singletons. The source material was PBMCs. The origin of the receptors is a man in his late teens or twenties in good health and CMV-seronegative. The conserved cysteine and the conserved F or W are not part of the CDR3 here.

V	J	CDR3
TRBV4-3	TRBJ1-6	ASSQDMGRGESPLH
TRBV27	TRBJ1-1	ASSFLGQGNTEAF
TRBV9	TRBJ1-1	ASSPRGNTEAF
TRBV4-1	TRBJ2-1	ASSRKTSQLYNEQF
TRBV7-7	TRBJ2-3	ASSLSGGTDTQY
TRBV28	TRBJ1-5	ASSAGQGLNQPQH
TRBV30	TRBJ1-1	AWIRGGTEAF
TRBV5-1	TRBJ2-7	ASSGQINYEQY
TRBV7-8	TRBJ1-1	ASSLTMADTEAF
TRBV5-1	TRBJ1-6	ASSLIGTGDSPLH
TRBV2	TRBJ1-5	ASSERRGQPQH
TRBV11-2	TRBJ2-1	ASSGGLPSYNEQF
TRBV4-3	TRBJ2-7	ASSQDTGKSYEQY
TRBV20-1	TRBJ2-2	SASYGELF
TRBV7-2	TRBJ1-2	ASSSSGGALGGYT
TRBV27	TRBJ2-7	ASSYRTGAYEQY
TRBV15	TRBJ2-7	ATSRAKIYEQY
TRBV6-1	TRBJ2-2	ASSEGVGETGELF
TRBV4-2	TRBJ2-6	ASSQDRTTGGLPGANVLT
TRBV5-1	TRBJ2-5	ASSLGASQETQY
TRBV14	TRBJ2-6	ASSQAGSGANVLT
TRBV5-1	TRBJ1-2	ASSLDNIRLGTPEGYT
TRBV5-4	TRBJ2-2	ASSPGQGKAGELF
TRBV29-1	TRBJ1-3	SVADRDSGNTIY
TRBV30	TRBJ1-2	AWTLEVRTVNYGYT
TRBV9	TRBJ1-1	ASSSHRGVDTEAF